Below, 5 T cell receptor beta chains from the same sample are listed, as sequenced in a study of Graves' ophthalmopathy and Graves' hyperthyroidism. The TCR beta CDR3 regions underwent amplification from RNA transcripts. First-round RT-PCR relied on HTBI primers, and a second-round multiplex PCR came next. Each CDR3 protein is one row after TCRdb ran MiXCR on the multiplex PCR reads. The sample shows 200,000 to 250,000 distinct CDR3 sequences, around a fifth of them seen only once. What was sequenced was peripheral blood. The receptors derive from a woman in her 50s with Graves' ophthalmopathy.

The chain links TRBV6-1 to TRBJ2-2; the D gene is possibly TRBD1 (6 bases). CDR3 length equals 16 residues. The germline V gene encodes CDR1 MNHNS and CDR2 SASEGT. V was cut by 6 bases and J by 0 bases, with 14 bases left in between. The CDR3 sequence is CASRETGNANTGELFF. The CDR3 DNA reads TGTGCCAGCAGAGAAACAGGGAACGCGAACACCGGGGAGCTGTTTTTT.

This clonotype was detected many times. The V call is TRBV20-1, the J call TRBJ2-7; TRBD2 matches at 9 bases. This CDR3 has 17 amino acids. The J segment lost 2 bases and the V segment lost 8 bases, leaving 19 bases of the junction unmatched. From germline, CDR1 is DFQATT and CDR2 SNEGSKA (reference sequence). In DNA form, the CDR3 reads TGCAGTTCAACCGGGGATAGCGGGAGAGTGCGCCCCTACGAGCAGTACTTC. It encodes CSSTGDSGRVRPYEQYF.

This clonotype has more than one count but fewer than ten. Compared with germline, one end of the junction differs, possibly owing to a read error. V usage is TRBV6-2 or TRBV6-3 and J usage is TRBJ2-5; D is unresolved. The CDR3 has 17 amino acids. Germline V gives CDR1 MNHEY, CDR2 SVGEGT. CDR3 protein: CANSYSMRSTSGETQYF. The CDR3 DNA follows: TGTGCCAACAGTTACTCGATGCGGAGCACCTCCGGGGAGACCCAGTACTTC.

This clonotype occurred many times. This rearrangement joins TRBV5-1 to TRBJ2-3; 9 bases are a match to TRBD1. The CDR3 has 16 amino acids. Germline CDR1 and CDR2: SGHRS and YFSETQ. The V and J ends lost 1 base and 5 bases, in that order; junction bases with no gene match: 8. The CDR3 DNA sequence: TGCGCCAGCAGCTTGCCTCGGACAGGGGATAAAGATACGCAGTATTTT. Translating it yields CASSLPRTGDKDTQYF. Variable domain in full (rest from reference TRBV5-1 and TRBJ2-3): KAGVTQTPRYLIKTRGQQVTLSCSPISGHRSVSWYQQTPGQGLQFLFEYFSETQRNKGNFPGRFSGRQFSNSRSEMNVSTLELGDSALYLCASSLPRTGDKDTQYFGPGTRLTVL.

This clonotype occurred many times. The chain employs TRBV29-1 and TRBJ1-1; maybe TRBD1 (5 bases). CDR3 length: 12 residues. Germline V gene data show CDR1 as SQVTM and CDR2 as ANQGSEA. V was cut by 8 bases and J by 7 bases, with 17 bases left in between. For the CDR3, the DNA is TGCAGCTGTAGGCCAGCAACAGGTGAAGCTTTCTTT. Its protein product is CSCRPATGEAFF.